This T cell receptor beta chain was obtained from a study of brain T cells in children with intractable seizures. TCRdb keeps only in-frame clones here, not all; method: immunoSEQ multiplex PCR. The sample holds about 340,000 clones; 93% are singletons and the top ten take 5.7%. As to time point: blood from clinic visit 5 months post-surgery; TSC patient then seizure free. Trimming left V 0 bases short and J 6 bases short, with 9 bases between. The CDR3 contains 14 residues. Germline-derived CDR1 and CDR2 are SGHTA and FQGNSA. The chain has TRBV7-2 and TRBJ1-5; D is unresolved. The sequencing here drew on peripheral blood, taken about 5 months after surgery. The TCR was taken from a boy under two years old with tuberous sclerosis and intractable seizures. CDR3: CASSLASISQPQHF. CDR3 bases: TGTGCCAGCAGCTTAGCCTCCATTAGTCAGCCCCAGCATTTT. Complete variable domain (other parts from reference TRBV7-2 and TRBJ1-5): GAGVSQSPSNKVTEKGKDVELRCDPISGHTALYWYRQSLGQGLEFLIYFQGNSAPDKSGLPSDRFSAERTGGSVSTLTIQRTQQEDSAVYLCASSLASISQPQHFGDGTRLSIL.